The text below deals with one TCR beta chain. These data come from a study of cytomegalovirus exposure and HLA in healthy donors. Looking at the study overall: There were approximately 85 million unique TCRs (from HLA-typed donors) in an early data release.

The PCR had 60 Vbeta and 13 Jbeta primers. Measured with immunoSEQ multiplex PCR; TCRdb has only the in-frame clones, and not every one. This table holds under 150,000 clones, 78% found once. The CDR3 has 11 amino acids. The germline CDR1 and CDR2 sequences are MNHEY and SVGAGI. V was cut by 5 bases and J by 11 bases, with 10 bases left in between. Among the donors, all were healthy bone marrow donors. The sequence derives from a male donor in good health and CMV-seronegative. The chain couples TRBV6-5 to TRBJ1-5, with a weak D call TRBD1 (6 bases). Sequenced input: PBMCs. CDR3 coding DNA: TGTGCCAGCAGTGAACGACAGGCCCAGCATTTT. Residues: CASSERQAQHF.